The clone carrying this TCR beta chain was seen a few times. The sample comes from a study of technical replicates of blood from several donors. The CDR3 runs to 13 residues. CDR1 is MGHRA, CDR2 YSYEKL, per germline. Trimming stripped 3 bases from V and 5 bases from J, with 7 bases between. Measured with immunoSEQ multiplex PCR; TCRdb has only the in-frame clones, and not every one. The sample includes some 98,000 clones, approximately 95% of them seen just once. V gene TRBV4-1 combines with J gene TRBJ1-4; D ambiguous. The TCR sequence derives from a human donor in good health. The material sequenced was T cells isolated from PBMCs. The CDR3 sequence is CASSQWRNEKLFF. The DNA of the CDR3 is TGCGCCAGCAGCCAGTGGCGGAATGAAAAACTGTTTTTT.